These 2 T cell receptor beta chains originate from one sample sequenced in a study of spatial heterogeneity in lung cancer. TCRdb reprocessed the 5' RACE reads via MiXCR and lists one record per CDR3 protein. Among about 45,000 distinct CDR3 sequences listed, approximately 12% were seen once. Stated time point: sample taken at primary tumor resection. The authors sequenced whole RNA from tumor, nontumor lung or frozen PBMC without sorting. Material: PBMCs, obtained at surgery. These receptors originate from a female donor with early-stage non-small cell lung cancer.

CDR3 DNA: TGTGCCAGCAGCTTAAACGGGATTCTAGATACGCAGTATTTT. It yields the protein CASSLNGILDTQYF. The rearrangement uses TRBV5-8 and TRBJ2-3; the D gene is possibly TRBD2 (5 bases). Per the germline V gene, CDR1 is SGHTS and CDR2 is YDEGEE. V gave up 2 bases and J gave up 5 bases, with 12 bases separating them. The CDR3 runs 14 residues. Supplemented by reference TRBV5-8 and TRBJ2-3, the full variable domain reads EAGVTQSPTHLIKTRGQQATLRCSPISGHTSVYWYQQALGLGLQFLLWYDEGEERNRGNFPPRFSGRQFPNYSSELNVNALELEDSALYLCASSLNGILDTQYFGPGTRLTVL.

CDR3 sequence (DNA): TGTGCCAGCAGCCAAGAGGGACGGGGTGTGGTGGAGACCCAGTACTTC. It encodes CASSQEGRGVVETQYF. The chain carries TRBV3-1 and TRBJ2-5; tentatively, D is TRBD1 or TRBD2 (5 bases each). With 0 bases removed from V and 5 bases from J, the gap between germline ends came to 16 bases. Germline values: CDR1 LGHDT, CDR2 YNNKEL (reference sequence). The CDR3 is 16 amino acids.